This T cell receptor beta chain was found in a study of CD8+ T cells in alopecia areata. Overall study findings and caveats: Many expanded lesional clones remained in scalp and blood on tofacitinib.

CDR3 length: 12 residues. After removal of 9 bases from V and 5 bases from J, the junction contained 2 bases not matched to a gene. Looked up from germline, CDR1 is SNHLY and CDR2 is FYNNEI. cDNA serving as the sequencing template came from extracted, reverse transcribed RNA. TCRdb keeps only in-frame clones here, not all; method: immunoSEQ multiplex PCR. Seen here are 150,000 to 200,000 clones, roughly 61% observed once, and the top ten hold roughly 12%. Treatment defined: oral pan-JAK inhibitor, 5-10 mg twice daily. Sorted populations comprised CD4+ and CD8+ T cells obtained from PBMCs. On this clone itself: Its antigen remains unknown.

This sequence joins TRBV2 and TRBJ2-1; TRBD2 matches at 9 bases. Here the sequenced sample was CD8+ T cells sorted from blood, taken at week 24, from a patient treated with tofacitinib. The sequence derives from a human donor with alopecia areata. The chain's CDR3 is CASWTSDNEQFF. The CDR3 coding sequence is TGTGCCAGTTGGACTAGCGACAATGAGCAGTTCTTC. Full variable domain (remainder filled in from reference TRBV2 and TRBJ2-1): EPEVTQTPSHQVTQMGQEVILRCVPISNHLYFYWYRQILGQKVEFLVSFYNNEISEKSEIFDDQFSVERPDGSNFTLKIRSTKLEDSAMYFCASWTSDNEQFFGPGTRLTVL.